This is a list of T cell receptor beta chains from one sample in a study of identical twins. TCRdb re-derived calls from the 5' RACE reads in MiXCR, one entry per CDR3 protein. The repertoire holds about 890,000 distinct CDR3 sequences, with 9% to 15% as singletons. The data were also submitted as part of a second study, on yellow fever vaccine responses in identical twins.

Sequencing was done on a sample of PBMCs. The source is a woman under 30 in good health. The CDR3 runs from the conserved cysteine through the conserved F or W. A D gene is named only where the DNA matches it firmly. The size field is filled for only some rows; it gives once, few, many or a size class.

CAICPTLAVPPRARETQYF TGTGCCATCTGTCCTACCCTAGCGGTGCCACCAAGAGCCCGAGAGACCCAGTACTTC TRBV2 - TRBD2 TRBJ2-5
CASSYAPSGQGGQQHWDTQYF TGTGCCAGCAGTTACGCCCCGAGCGGGCAGGGAGGGCAACAACATTGGGATACGCAGTATTTT TRBV6-2/TRBV6-3 few TRBD2 TRBJ2-3
CASSPPGTFYEQYF TGTGCCAGCAGCCCGCCCGGGACCTTCTACGAGCAGTACTTC TRBV3-1 - - TRBJ2-7
CASSTGESSYGYTF TGTGCCAGCAGTACAGGGGAGAGTAGCTATGGCTACACCTTC TRBV28 few TRBD1 TRBJ1-2
CSARGPRPPDTGGKGNTIYF TGCAGTGCTAGAGGGCCCCGACCCCCAGACACAGGGGGCAAGGGAAACACCATATATTTT TRBV20-1 few TRBD1 TRBJ1-3
CASRRGEYNEQFF TGTGCCAGCCGACGCGGAGAATACAATGAGCAGTTCTTC TRBV6-1 - - TRBJ2-1
CASSLRQDSYEQYF TGTGCCAGCAGTTTGCGACAGGACTCCTACGAGCAGTACTTC TRBV12-3/TRBV12-4 few - TRBJ2-7
CSASPGTAGLASGELFF TGCAGCGCCTCACCCGGGACAGCTGGACTAGCGAGCGGGGAGCTGTTTTTT TRBV29-1 few TRBD2 TRBJ2-2
CASSLGPQESNTGELFF TGTGCCAGCAGTTTGGGGCCACAGGAGTCGAACACCGGGGAGCTGTTTTTT TRBV12-3/TRBV12-4 many - TRBJ2-2
CASSQGSQDTDTQYF TGTGCCAGCAGCCAAGGATCCCAGGACACAGATACGCAGTATTTT TRBV3-1 - - TRBJ2-3
CASSLQGARASGANVLTF TGTGCCAGCAGCTTACAGGGGGCTCGGGCCTCTGGGGCCAACGTCCTGACTTTC TRBV3-1 - TRBD1 TRBJ2-6
CAISEKTSGRADEQYF TGTGCCATCAGTGAGAAAACTAGCGGGAGGGCCGACGAGCAGTACTTC TRBV10-3 few TRBD2 TRBJ2-7
CATSPAQGRVNTGELFF TGTGCCACCAGTCCCGCTCAGGGACGGGTGAACACCGGGGAGCTGTTTTTT TRBV24-1 many - TRBJ2-2
CASTPVSSQETQYF TGTGCCAGCACTCCCGTCAGCAGCCAAGAGACCCAGTACTTC TRBV28 few - TRBJ2-5
CASSPTLALSSYEQYF TGTGCCAGCAGTCCTACCCTAGCGCTTAGCTCCTACGAGCAGTACTTC TRBV6-2/TRBV6-3 few - TRBJ2-7
CASGPFTGATGELFF TGTGCTAGTGGCCCGTTTACAGGGGCCACCGGGGAGCTGTTTTTT TRBV12-5 few TRBD1 TRBJ2-2
CASSSWGETQYF TGTGCCAGCAGTTCTTGGGGAGAGACCCAGTACTTC TRBV12-3/TRBV12-4 - - TRBJ2-5
CASSLAQGVAEAFF TGCGCCAGCAGCTTGGCACAGGGCGTTGCTGAAGCTTTCTTT TRBV5-1 few - TRBJ1-1
CGVNGQGNYGYTF TGCGGCGTAAATGGTCAGGGAAACTATGGCTACACCTTC TRBV29-1 few - TRBJ1-2
CASSFRHSSTDTQYF TGTGCCAGCAGTTTTCGGCACTCTAGCACAGATACGCAGTATTTT TRBV12-3/TRBV12-4 many - TRBJ2-3
CASSLEPTGDSYNEQFF TGTGCCAGCAGCTTAGAACCGACAGGGGATTCCTACAATGAGCAGTTCTTC TRBV7-8 few TRBD1 TRBJ2-1
CAISESAGGGELFF TGTGCCATCAGTGAGTCGGCAGGTGGCGGGGAGCTGTTTTTT TRBV10-3 - - TRBJ2-2
CASSQTGTYEQYF TGTGCCAGCAGCCAGACAGGGACCTACGAGCAGTACTTC TRBV9 many TRBD1 TRBJ2-7
CASSFQGTSGANVLTF TGTGCCAGCAGTTTCCAGGGGACCTCTGGGGCCAACGTCCTGACTTTC TRBV12-3/TRBV12-4 few - TRBJ2-6
CSARDPAGGRADTQYF TGCAGTGCTAGAGATCCTGCGGGGGGCCGGGCAGATACGCAGTATTTT TRBV20-1 many TRBD2 TRBJ2-3